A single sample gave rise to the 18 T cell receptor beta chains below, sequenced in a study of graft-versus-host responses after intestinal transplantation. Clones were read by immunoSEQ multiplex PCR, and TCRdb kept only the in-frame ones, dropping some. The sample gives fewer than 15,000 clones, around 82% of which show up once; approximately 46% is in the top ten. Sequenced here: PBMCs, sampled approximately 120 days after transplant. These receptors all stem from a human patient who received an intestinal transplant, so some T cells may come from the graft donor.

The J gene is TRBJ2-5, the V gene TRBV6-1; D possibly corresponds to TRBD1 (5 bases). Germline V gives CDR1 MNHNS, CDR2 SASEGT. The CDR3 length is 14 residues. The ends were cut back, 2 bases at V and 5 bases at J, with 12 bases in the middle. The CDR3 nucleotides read TGTGCCAGCAGTGAATGGGCAGGGCGGGAGACCCAGTACTTC. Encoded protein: CASSEWAGRETQYF.

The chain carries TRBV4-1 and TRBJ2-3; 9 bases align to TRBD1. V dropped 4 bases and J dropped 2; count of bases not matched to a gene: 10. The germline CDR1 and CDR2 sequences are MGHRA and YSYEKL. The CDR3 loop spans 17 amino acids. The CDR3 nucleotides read TGCGCCAGCAGCCGGCTTCCGGGACAGGGAGACACAGATACGCAGTATTTT. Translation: CASSRLPGQGDTDTQYF.

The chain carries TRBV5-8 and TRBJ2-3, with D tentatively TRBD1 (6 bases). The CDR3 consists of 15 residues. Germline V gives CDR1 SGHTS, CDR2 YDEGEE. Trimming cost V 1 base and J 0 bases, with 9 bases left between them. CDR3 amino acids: CASSLYQGSTDTQYF. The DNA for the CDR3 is TGTGCCAGCAGCTTGTATCAGGGGAGCACAGATACGCAGTATTTT. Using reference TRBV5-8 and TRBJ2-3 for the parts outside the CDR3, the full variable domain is EAGVTQSPTHLIKTRGQQATLRCSPISGHTSVYWYQQALGLGLQFLLWYDEGEERNRGNFPPRFSGRQFPNYSSELNVNALELEDSALYLCASSLYQGSTDTQYFGPGTRLTVL.

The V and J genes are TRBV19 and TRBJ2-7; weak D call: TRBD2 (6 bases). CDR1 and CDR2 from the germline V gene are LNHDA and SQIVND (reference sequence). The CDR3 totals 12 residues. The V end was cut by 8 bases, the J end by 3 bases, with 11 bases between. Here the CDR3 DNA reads TGTGCCAGTTCGGGACTCTACTACGAGCAGTACTTC. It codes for CASSGLYYEQYF.

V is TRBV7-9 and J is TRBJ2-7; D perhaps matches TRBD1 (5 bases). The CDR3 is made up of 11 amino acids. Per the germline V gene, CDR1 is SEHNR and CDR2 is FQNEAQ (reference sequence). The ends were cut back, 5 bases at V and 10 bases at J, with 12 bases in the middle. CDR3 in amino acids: CASSVQGVQYF. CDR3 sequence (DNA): TGTGCCAGCAGCGTTCAGGGCGTACAGTACTTC.

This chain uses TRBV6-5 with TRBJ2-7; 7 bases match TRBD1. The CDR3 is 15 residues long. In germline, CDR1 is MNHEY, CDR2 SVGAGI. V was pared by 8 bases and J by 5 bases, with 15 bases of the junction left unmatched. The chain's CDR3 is CASSPTPGGQHEQYF. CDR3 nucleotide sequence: TGTGCCAGCTCACCCACCCCAGGGGGTCAGCACGAGCAGTACTTC.

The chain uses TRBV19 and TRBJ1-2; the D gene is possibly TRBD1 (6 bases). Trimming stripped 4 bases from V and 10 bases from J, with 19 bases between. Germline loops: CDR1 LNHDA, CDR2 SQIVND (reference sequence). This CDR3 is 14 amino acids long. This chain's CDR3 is CASSKAGVFDDYTF. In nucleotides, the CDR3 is TGTGCCAGTAGTAAGGCAGGGGTGTTTGATGACTACACCTTC.

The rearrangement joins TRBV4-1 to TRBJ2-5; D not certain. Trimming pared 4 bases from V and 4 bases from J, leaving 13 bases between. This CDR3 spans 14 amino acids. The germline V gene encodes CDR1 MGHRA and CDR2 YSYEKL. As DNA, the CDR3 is TGCGCCAGCAGCCCCCCTATCGGTACAGAGACCCAGTACTTC. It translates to CASSPPIGTETQYF.

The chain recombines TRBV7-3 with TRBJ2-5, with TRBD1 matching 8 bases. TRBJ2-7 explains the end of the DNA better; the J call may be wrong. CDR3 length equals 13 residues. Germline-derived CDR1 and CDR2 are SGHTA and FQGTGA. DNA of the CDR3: TGTGCCAGCAGCTTGGGGACAGGCTACGAGCAGTACTTC. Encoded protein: CASSLGTGYEQYF.

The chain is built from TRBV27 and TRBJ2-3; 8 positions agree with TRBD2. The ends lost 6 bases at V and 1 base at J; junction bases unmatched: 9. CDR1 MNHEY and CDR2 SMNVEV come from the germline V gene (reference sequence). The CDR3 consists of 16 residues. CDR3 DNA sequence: TGTGCCAGCAGCGGTTCGACCGGGGGGGGCACAGATACGCAGTATTTT. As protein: CASSGSTGGGTDTQYF.

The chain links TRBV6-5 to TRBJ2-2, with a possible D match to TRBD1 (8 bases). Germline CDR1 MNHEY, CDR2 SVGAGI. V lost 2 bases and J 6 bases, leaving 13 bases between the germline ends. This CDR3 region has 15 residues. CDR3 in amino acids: CASSYRTGRAGELFF. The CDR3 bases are TGTGCCAGCAGTTACAGGACAGGGAGGGCCGGGGAGCTGTTTTTT.

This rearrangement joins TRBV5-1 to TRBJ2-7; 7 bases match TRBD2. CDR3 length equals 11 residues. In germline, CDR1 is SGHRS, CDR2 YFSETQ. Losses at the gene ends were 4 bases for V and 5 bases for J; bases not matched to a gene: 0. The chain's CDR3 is CASSGGDEQYF. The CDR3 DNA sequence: TGCGCCAGCAGCGGGGGGGACGAGCAGTACTTC.

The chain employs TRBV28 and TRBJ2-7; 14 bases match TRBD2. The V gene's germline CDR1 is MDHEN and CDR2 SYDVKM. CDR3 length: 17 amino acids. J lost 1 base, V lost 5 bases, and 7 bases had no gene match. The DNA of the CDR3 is TGTGCCAGCAGTCTCGGACTAGCGGGAGGCTATTCCTACGAGCAGTACTTC. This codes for CASSLGLAGGYSYEQYF.

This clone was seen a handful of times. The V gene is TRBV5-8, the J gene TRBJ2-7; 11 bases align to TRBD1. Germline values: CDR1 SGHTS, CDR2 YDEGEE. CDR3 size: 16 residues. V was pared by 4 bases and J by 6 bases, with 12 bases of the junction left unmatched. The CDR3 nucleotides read TGTGCCAGCAGCCAAGTCCCCGGACAGGGGGCAGGCGAGCAGTACTTC. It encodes CASSQVPGQGAGEQYF. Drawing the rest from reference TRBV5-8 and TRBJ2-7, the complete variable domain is EAGVTQSPTHLIKTRGQQATLRCSPISGHTSVYWYQQALGLGLQFLLWYDEGEERNRGNFPPRFSGRQFPNYSSELNVNALELEDSALYLCASSQVPGQGAGEQYFGPGTRLTVT.

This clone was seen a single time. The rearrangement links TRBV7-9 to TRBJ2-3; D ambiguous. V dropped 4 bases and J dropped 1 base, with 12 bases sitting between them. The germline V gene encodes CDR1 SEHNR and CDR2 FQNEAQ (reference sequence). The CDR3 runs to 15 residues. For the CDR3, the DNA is TGTGCCAGCAGCTCCCGAAGAGACGGCACAGATACGCAGTATTTT. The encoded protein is CASSSRRDGTDTQYF.

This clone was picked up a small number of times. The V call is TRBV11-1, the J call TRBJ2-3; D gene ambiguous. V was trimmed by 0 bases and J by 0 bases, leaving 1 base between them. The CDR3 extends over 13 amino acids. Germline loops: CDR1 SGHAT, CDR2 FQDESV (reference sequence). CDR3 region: CASSLASTDTQYF. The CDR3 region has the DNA TGTGCCAGCAGCTTAGCTAGCACAGATACGCAGTATTTT.

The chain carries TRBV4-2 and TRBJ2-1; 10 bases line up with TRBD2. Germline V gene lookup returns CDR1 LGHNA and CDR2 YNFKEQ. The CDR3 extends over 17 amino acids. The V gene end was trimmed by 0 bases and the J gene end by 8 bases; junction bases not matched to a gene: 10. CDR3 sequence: CASSQDQERGGGHEQFF. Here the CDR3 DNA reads TGTGCCAGCAGCCAAGATCAGGAGCGGGGGGGCGGCCATGAGCAGTTCTTC.

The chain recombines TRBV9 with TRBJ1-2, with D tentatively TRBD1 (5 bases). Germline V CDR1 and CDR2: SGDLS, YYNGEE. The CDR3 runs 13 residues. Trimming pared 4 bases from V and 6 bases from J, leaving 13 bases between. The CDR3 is CASSRRGGDGYTF. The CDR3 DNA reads TGTGCCAGCAGCCGTAGGGGTGGGGATGGCTACACCTTC.